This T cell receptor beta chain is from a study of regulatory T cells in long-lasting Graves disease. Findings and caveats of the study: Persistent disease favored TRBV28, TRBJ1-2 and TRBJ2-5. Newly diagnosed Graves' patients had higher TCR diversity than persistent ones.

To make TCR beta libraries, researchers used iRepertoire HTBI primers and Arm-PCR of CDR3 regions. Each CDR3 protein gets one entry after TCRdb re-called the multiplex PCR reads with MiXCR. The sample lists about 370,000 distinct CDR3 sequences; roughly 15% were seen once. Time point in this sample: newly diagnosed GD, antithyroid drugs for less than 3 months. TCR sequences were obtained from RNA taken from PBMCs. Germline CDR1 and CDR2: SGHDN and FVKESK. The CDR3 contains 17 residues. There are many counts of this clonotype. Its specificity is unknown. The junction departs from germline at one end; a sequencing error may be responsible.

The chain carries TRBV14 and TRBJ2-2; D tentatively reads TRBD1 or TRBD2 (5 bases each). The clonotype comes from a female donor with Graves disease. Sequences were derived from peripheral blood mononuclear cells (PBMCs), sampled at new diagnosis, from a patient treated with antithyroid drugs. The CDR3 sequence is CASSHATGHTNTGELFF. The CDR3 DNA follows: TGTGCCAGCAGCCACGCTACCGGACATACGAACACCGGGGAGCTGTTCTTT.